A selection of T cell receptor beta chains follows, all from one sample in a study of sequential checkpoint blockade in melanoma. The repertoire was sequenced with immunoSEQ multiplex PCR; TCRdb's copy has only in-frame clones and lacks some. The data contain 13,000 or so clones, around a fifth of them singletons. The input for sequencing was tumor tissue (inferred from file names), taken from a patient given nivolumab and ipilimumab in sequence. All receptors derive from a human donor with melanoma. Each CDR3 is given with its conserved first and last residue.

J: TRBJ2-7; V: TRBV11-3; CDR3: CASSREQGTYEQYF
J: TRBJ1-1; V: TRBV6-8; CDR3: CASETYKGPGAEAFF
J: TRBJ1-1; V: TRBV15; CDR3: CATSRQGLATEAFF
J: TRBJ1-2; V: TRBV11-3; CDR3: CASSQWEGTKVYGYTF
J: TRBJ1-1; V: TRBV10-2; CDR3: CASSAGTWNTEAFF
J: TRBJ1-1; V: TRBV5-1; CDR3: CASSLVQGAFMNTEAFF
J: TRBJ1-4; V: TRBV2; CDR3: CASRAGGEKLFF
J: TRBJ2-3; V: TRBV6-8; CDR3: CASSSLGRGRDTQYF
J: TRBJ2-5; V: TRBV6-8; CDR3: CASIAGTTRTQYF
J: TRBJ2-2; V: TRBV11-3; CDR3: CASSLRTQGNTGELFF
J: TRBJ1-5; V: TRBV19; CDR3: CASGGRGLQHF
J: TRBJ1-6; V: TRBV11-3; CDR3: CASSLGQGAYNSPLHF
J: TRBJ1-2; V: TRBV6-8; CDR3: CASTQDRGTNYGYTF
J: TRBJ2-5; V: TRBV7-6; CDR3: CASGKALYSGQGAWETQYF
J: TRBJ1-1; V: TRBV28; CDR3: CASRLDRGTEAFF
J: TRBJ2-1; V: TRBV10-2; CDR3: CASSVAVSYNEQFF
J: TRBJ2-2; V: TRBV9; CDR3: CASSVETWTGELFF
J: TRBJ2-7; V: TRBV11-3; CDR3: CASSFPSGAYEQYF
J: TRBJ1-5; V: TRBV19; CDR3: CASSMNSDYNQPQHF
J: TRBJ1-6; V: TRBV25-1; CDR3: CASSLRGGDYNSPLHF
J: TRBJ1-6; V: TRBV28; CDR3: CASSSMPGAKSPLHF
J: TRBJ1-5; V: TRBV15; CDR3: CATSRRTDSNSNQPQHF
J: TRBJ2-7; V: TRBV5-1; CDR3: CASSSPGTGEDEQYF
J: TRBJ1-1; V: TRBV5-1; CDR3: CASSAQTGNTEAFF
J: TRBJ2-7; V: TRBV11-3; CDR3: CASSFGLGSYEQYF
J: TRBJ2-5; V: TRBV11-3; CDR3: CASSADGGGQETQYF
J: TRBJ2-5; V: TRBV6-8; CDR3: CASSYSRETQYF
J: TRBJ2-7; V: TRBV28; CDR3: CASSLYPVGYEQYF
J: TRBJ1-4; V: TRBV28; CDR3: CASSSPITGGSEKLFF
J: TRBJ2-7; V: TRBV11-3; CDR3: CASSRWTGGAYEQYF
J: TRBJ2-5; V: TRBV6-8; CDR3: CASSDPPYSGRGETQYF
J: TRBJ2-3; V: TRBV28; CDR3: CASSSPDGRSTDTQYF
J: TRBJ1-2; V: TRBV6-8; CDR3: CASSEGSNYGYTF
J: TRBJ1-2; V: TRBV19; CDR3: CASSMSTGANYGYTF
J: TRBJ2-2; V: TRBV6-8; CDR3: CASSRGVVVGELFF
J: TRBJ2-1; V: TRBV19; CDR3: CASSIEPAGDYNEQFF
J: TRBJ1-6; V: TRBV6-8; CDR3: CASSQGWDSPLHF
J: TRBJ2-3; V: TRBV11-3; CDR3: CASSLLGQFTDTQYF
J: TRBJ2-1; V: TRBV6-8; CDR3: CASSGHPGNYNEQFF
J: TRBJ1-2; V: TRBV7-6; CDR3: CASSLYGGTYGYTF
J: TRBJ1-1; V: TRBV9; CDR3: CASSVGSRHRAFF
J: TRBJ2-7; V: TRBV5-1; CDR3: CASSLGLAGINEQYF
J: TRBJ1-3; V: TRBV6-4; CDR3: CASSEVYTIYF
J: TRBJ2-6; V: TRBV19; CDR3: CATTRDYSSGANVLTF
J: TRBJ1-3; V: TRBV14; CDR3: CASSLLDRRSGNTIYF
J: TRBJ2-1; V: TRBV7-5; CDR3: CASSLVGSGANNEQFF
J: TRBJ1-2; V: TRBV19; CDR3: CASSPQGGFYGYTF
J: TRBJ2-7; V: TRBV6-8; CDR3: CASSYSTIVQGADEQYF
J: TRBJ1-1; V: TRBV11-3; CDR3: CASSVNRDGGEAFF
J: TRBJ1-2; V: TRBV11-3; CDR3: CASSRDRGNYGYTF
J: TRBJ2-7; V: TRBV5-1; CDR3: CASSQDLSPLEQYF
J: TRBJ1-6; V: TRBV28; CDR3: CASSPAGRAEWSPLHF
J: TRBJ2-2; V: TRBV12-5; CDR3: CASGLVLGGGTGELFF